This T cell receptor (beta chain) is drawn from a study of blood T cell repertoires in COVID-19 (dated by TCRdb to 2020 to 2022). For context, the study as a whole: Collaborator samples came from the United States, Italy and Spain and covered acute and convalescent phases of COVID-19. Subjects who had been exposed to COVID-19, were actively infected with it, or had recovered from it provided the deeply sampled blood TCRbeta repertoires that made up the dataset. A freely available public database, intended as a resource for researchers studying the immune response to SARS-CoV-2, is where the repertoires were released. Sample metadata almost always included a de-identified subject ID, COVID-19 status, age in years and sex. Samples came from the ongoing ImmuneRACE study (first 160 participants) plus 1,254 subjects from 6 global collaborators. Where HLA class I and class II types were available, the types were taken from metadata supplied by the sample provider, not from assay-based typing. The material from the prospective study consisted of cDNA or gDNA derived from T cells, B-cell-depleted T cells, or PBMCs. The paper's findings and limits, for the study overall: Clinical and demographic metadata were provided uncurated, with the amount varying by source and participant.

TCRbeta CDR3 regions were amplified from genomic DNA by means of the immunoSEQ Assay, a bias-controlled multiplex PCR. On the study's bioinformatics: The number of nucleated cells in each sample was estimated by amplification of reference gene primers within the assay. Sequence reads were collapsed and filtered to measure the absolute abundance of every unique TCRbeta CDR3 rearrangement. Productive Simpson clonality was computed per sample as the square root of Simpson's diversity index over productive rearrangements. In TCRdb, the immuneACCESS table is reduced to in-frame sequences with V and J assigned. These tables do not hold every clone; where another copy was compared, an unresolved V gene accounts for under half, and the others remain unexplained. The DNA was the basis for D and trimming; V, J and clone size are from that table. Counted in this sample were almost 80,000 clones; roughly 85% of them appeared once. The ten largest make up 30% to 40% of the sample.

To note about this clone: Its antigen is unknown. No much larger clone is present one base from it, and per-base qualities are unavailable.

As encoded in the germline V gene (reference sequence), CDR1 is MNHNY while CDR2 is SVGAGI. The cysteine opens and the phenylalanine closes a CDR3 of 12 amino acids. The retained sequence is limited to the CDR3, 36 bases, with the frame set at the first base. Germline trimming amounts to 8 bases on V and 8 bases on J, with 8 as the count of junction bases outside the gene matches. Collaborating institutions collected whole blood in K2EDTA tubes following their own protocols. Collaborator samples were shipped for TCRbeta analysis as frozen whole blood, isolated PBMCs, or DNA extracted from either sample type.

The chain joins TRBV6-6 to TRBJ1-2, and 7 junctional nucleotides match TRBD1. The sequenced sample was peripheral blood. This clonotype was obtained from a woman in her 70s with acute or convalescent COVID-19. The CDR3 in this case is CASAGGGWGYTF. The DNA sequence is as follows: TGTGCCAGCGCTGGAGGGGGCTGGGGCTACACCTTC.